This TCR beta chain emerged from a study of blood T cell repertoires in COVID-19. Looking at the study overall: Material from acute and convalescent COVID-19 was sourced from the United States, Italy and Spain. PBMCs, B-cell-depleted T cells, or T cells were the source of the cDNA or gDNA that made up the material.

CDR3 length equals 15 residues. The germline CDR1 and CDR2 sequences are SGHTA and FQGTGA. V lost 5 bases and J lost 5; bases outside the gene matches: 5. As processed by the authors: The assay estimated nucleated cells by amplifying reference gene primers. The table came from immunoSEQ multiplex PCR; TCRdb's copy has only in-frame clones and leaves some out. V, J and clone size derive from that table, while D and trimming were established from the DNA sequence. The repertoire holds roughly 80,000 clones, 90% to 95% seen once, with 1.5% to 2% in the top ten. The sample consisted of peripheral blood. The TCR originated in a woman between 45 and 60 years old in a cohort sampled during active COVID-19. The chain combines TRBV7-3 with TRBJ2-2, with 10 nucleotides matching TRBD1. Here the CDR3 reads CASSPGTGDTGELFF. The CDR3 bases are TGTGCCAGCAGCCCTGGGACAGGGGATACCGGGGAGCTGTTTTTT.